This TCR beta chain was obtained from a study of cytomegalovirus exposure and HLA in healthy donors. PCR was performed using 60 Vbeta and 13 Jbeta primers. In the original processing: Unique TCR beta chains totaled roughly 80 million in a later count, with around 11 million of them shared. The method was immunoSEQ multiplex PCR; TCRdb's version includes in-frame clones alone and lacks a portion of them. That table gives V, J and clone size, and the DNA gave D and trimming. The profile covers roughly 150,000 clones, with around 80% appearing a single time and around 1.3% taken by the ten largest. Unmatched junction bases numbered 5, after V lost 7 bases and J lost 7 bases. CDR1 is LNHDA, CDR2 SQIVND, per germline (reference sequence). The length of the CDR3 is 13 residues.

What was sequenced was PBMCs. The clonotype was recovered from a female donor in good health and CMV-seronegative. The chain links TRBV19 to TRBJ1-5; 9 positions match TRBD1. The chain's CDR3 is CASMGQGRQPQHF. The CDR3 DNA reads TGTGCCAGTATGGGACAGGGCAGGCAGCCCCAGCATTTT.